A selection of T cell receptor beta chains follows, all from one sample in a study of glioma-infiltrating T cells. Each CDR3 protein is one row after TCRdb ran MiXCR on the multiplex PCR reads. The sample includes 90,000 to 110,000 distinct CDR3 sequences, under 30% of them seen just once. Sequencing used glioma tissue, nonneoplastic brain tissue, or PBMCs (not recorded which). These receptors all come from a human donor with low-grade glioma or glioblastoma, undergoing nonglioma brain surgery, or in good health (not recorded which). Each CDR3 is given with its conserved first and last residue. A D gene is named only where the DNA matches it firmly. Clone size is not always given. Where it is, it says once, few, many or a class for expanded clones.

clone size	V gene	D gene	J gene	CDR3 protein	CDR3 DNA
few	TRBV14	-	TRBJ2-2	CASSPYSIGELFF	TGTGCCAGCAGCCCGTATAGTATCGGGGAGCTGTTTTTT
-	TRBV18	-	TRBJ1-1	CASSPNPGTPLGDTEAFF	TGTGCCAGCTCACCAAACCCCGGGACCCCCCTCGGGGACACTGAAGCTTTCTTT
many	TRBV25-1	-	TRBJ2-5	CASSEWYLDPYF	TGTGCCAGCAGTGAATGGTACCTAGACCCGTACTTC
many	TRBV2	-	TRBJ2-7	CASSEGVGTEQYF	TGTGCCAGCAGTGAAGGGGTTGGGACCGAGCAGTACTTC
many	TRBV10-3	TRBD1	TRBJ2-1	CAISGGQGAYNEQFF	TGTGCCATCAGTGGCGGGCAGGGGGCCTACAATGAGCAGTTCTTC
-	TRBV6-6	-	TRBJ2-1	CASSSLQGSEQFF	TGTGCCAGCAGTTCCCTACAGGGATCCGAGCAGTTCTTC
-	TRBV29-1	-	TRBJ2-7	CSVEAGTPYEQYF	TGCAGCGTTGAAGCCGGGACACCCTACGAGCAGTACTTC
many	TRBV7-8	TRBD2	TRBJ2-7	CASSLAAGLAAYEQYF	TGTGCCAGCAGCTTAGCCGCGGGACTAGCGGCCTACGAGCAGTACTTC
many	TRBV2	TRBD1	TRBJ1-5	CASGLPGQGLDQPQHF	TGTGCCAGCGGCCTCCCGGGACAGGGCTTGGATCAGCCCCAGCATTTT
many	TRBV4-1	TRBD1	TRBJ2-7	CASSQPGQDYEQYF	TGCGCCAGCAGCCAACCGGGACAGGATTACGAGCAGTACTTC
few	TRBV3-1	-	TRBJ2-7	CASQRQESSYEQYF	TGTGCCAGTCAGAGGCAGGAAAGCTCCTACGAGCAGTACTTC
many	TRBV20-1	-	TRBJ2-5	CSARAGSTQYF	TGCAGTGCGCGTGCGGGCTCCACCCAGTACTTC
many	TRBV12-5	-	TRBJ2-3	CASGVSGTDTQYF	TGTGCTAGTGGTGTTAGCGGCACAGATACGCAGTATTTT
many	TRBV7-2	-	TRBJ1-2	CASSPPDPVYTF	TGTGCCAGCAGCCCGCCCGATCCAGTCTACACCTTC
many	TRBV6-1	TRBD2	TRBJ2-7	CASSEAGGPNEQYF	TGTGCCAGCAGTGAAGCGGGAGGGCCCAACGAGCAGTACTTC
many	TRBV29-1	-	TRBJ1-1	CSVGRFAQAFF	TGCAGCGTTGGTAGATTTGCTCAAGCTTTCTTT
many	TRBV20-1	TRBD1	TRBJ1-1	CSARVGAGGASTEAFF	TGCAGTGCTAGAGTTGGGGCAGGGGGCGCTTCCACTGAAGCTTTCTTT
-	TRBV19	TRBD2	TRBJ2-1	CASGRWSLAGDNEQFF	TGTGCCAGTGGTCGTTGGTCGCTAGCGGGAGACAATGAGCAGTTCTTC
many	TRBV9	TRBD1	TRBJ2-7	CASSASGTGLDEQYF	TGTGCCAGCAGCGCATCCGGGACAGGGCTGGACGAGCAGTACTTC
many	TRBV19	-	TRBJ1-5	CASSIRTVRNQPQHF	TGTGCCAGTAGTATTAGGACGGTCCGCAATCAGCCCCAGCATTTT
-	TRBV7-9	TRBD1	TRBJ1-5	CASSQTGGNQPQHF	TGTGCCAGCAGCCAGACAGGGGGTAATCAGCCCCAGCATTTT
many	TRBV3-1	TRBD1	TRBJ2-7	CASSPPGGSYEQYF	TGTGCCAGCAGCCCTCCAGGGGGCTCCTACGAGCAGTACTTC
-	TRBV20-1	-	TRBJ1-2	CSAPGSSEYGYTF	TGCAGTGCTCCCGGCTCTAGCGAATATGGCTACACCTTC
many	TRBV7-9	-	TRBJ1-5	CASSSINQPQHF	TGTGCCAGCAGCTCAATCAATCAGCCCCAGCATTTT
-	TRBV20-1	-	TRBJ1-1	CSARGLGAVMNTEAFF	TGCAGTGCTAGGGGGCTCGGGGCGGTTATGAACACTGAAGCTTTCTTT